This T cell receptor beta chain was found in a study of response to subunit inactivated influenza vaccine. Study-level results: Each seasonal influenza vaccination, the authors suggested, recruits few new T cells.

Notes on this clonotype: What it recognizes is unknown.

MiXCR, run by TCRdb on the RT-PCR reads, gives a single entry per CDR3 protein. Of 490,000 or so distinct CDR3 sequences in the sample, less than 8% are singletons; the top ten hold under 15%. Germline lookup yields CDR1 KGHSH and CDR2 LQKENI. V was trimmed by 3 bases and J by 5 bases, leaving 11 bases between them. The CDR3 runs to 14 residues. The rearrangement uses TRBV18 and TRBJ2-1; D gene ambiguous. This sample comprised PBMCs from blood, obtained around 25 months after vaccination. The clonotype originates from a man between 50 and 75 years old who received an inactivated influenza vaccine. Here the CDR3 reads CASSPYQGNNEQFF. The CDR3 bases are TGTGCCAGCTCACCTTATCAAGGGAACAATGAGCAGTTCTTC.